This T cell receptor beta chain was sequenced for a study of cytomegalovirus exposure and HLA in healthy donors. Regarding the study as a whole: Across all donors, roughly uniform sequencing depth was an assumption of the presence/absence analyses. Exclusion as indistinguishable affected some V segments, including TRBV6-2 and TRBV6-3. In a later analysis, at a false discovery rate of 0.05, fewer than 20,000 TCR beta sequences were associated with HLA alleles.

Germline V gene sequence: CDR1 SGHRS, CDR2 YFSETQ. This CDR3 is 13 amino acids long. Trimming stripped 0 bases from V and 4 bases from J, with 5 bases between. The sample holds a few counts of this clone. The target antigen is unknown. The PCR contained 60 Vbeta and 13 Jbeta primers. Using immunoSEQ multiplex PCR, the repertoire was profiled, and TCRdb retains in-frame clones only, with some absent. This sample carries under 150,000 clones, about four fifths of them seen once, and the ten largest clones take less than 1.1%. V usage is TRBV5-1 and J usage is TRBJ1-3; the D is unclear. The source of this sequence is a male donor in good health and CMV-seronegative. Sequencing used PBMCs. CDR3 residues: CASSLAVGNTIYF. CDR3 in DNA: TGCGCCAGCAGCTTGGCCGTGGGAAACACCATATATTTT. Together with reference TRBV5-1 and TRBJ1-3, the CDR3 gives the full variable domain: KAGVTQTPRYLIKTRGQQVTLSCSPISGHRSVSWYQQTPGQGLQFLFEYFSETQRNKGNFPGRFSGRQFSNSRSEMNVSTLELGDSALYLCASSLAVGNTIYFGEGSWLTVV.